This entry concerns a single T cell receptor beta chain. The antigen is unknown. The source of the sample is a study of graft-versus-host responses after intestinal transplantation. Study-level background: Induction with anti-thymocyte globulin, then tacrolimus and steroids for around three years, was given to all recipients. The study's findings and limits: The study found high graft-versus-host to host-versus-graft clonal ratios in allografts of patients with graft-donor T cell macrochimerism. Early post-transplant declines in HvG were associated with peak levels of circulating GvH clones. Detection of GvH clones occurred in recipient marrow, and some had their first appearance in ileum or blood.

Sequencing was performed with immunoSEQ multiplex PCR; in TCRdb, only in-frame clones are kept and a portion is missing. Of around 96,000 clones in the sample, 92% were seen once. The germline gives CDR1 ENHRY, CDR2 SYGVKD. The CDR3 extends over 16 amino acids. V was pared by 0 bases and J by 4 bases, with 15 bases between. The TCR comes from a human donor who received an intestinal transplant. J is TRBJ1-2 and V is TRBV10-3, with a tentative D call TRBD1 (6 bases). This specimen consisted of unstimulated CD4+ T cells sorted from spleen or lymph node cells, obtained before intestinal transplant. The CDR3 reads CAISESGAGETYGYTF. CDR3 DNA: TGTGCCATCAGTGAGTCAGGGGCAGGGGAGACCTATGGCTACACCTTC.